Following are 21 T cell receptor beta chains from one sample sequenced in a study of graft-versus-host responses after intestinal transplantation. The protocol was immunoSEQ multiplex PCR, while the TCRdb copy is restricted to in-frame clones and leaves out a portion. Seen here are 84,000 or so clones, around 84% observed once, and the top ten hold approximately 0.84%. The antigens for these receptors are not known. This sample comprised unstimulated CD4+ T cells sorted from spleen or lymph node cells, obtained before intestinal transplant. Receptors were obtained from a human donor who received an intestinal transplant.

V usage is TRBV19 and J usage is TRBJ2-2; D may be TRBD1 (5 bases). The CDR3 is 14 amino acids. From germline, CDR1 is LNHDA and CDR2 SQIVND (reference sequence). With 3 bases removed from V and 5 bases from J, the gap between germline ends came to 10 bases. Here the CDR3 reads CASSMQGSTGELFF. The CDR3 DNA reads TGTGCCAGTAGTATGCAGGGAAGTACCGGGGAGCTGTTTTTT.

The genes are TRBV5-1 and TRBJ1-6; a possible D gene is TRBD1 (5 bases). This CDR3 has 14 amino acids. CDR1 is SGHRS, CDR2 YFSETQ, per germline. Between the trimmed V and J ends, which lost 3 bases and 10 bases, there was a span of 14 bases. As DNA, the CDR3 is TGCGCCAGCAGCTGGGCAGGGCCCGGGTCACCCCTCCACTTT. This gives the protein CASSWAGPGSPLHF.

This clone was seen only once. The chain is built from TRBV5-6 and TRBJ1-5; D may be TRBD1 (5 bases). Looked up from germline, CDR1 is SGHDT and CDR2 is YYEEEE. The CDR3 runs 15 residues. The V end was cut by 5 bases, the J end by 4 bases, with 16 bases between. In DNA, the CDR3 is TGTGCCAGCAGTCAATACGGGGGGTGGAATCAGCCCCAGCATTTT. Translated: CASSQYGGWNQPQHF.

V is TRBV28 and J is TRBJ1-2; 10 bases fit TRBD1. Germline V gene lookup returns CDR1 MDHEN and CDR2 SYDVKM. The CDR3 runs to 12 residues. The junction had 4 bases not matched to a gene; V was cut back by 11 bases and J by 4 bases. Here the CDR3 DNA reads TGTGCCGCAGGGGACAGGGGCTATGGCTACACCTTC. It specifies CAAGDRGYGYTF.

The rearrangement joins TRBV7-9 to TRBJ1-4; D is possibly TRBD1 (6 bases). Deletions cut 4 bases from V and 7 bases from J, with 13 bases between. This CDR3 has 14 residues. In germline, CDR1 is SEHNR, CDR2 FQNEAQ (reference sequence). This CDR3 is CASSSLGRGEKLFF. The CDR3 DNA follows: TGTGCCAGCAGCTCACTCGGCAGGGGTGAAAAACTGTTTTTT.

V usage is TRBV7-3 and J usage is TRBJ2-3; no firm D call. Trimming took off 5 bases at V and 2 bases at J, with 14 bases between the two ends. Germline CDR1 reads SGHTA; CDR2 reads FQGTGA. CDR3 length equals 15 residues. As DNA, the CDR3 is TGTGCCAGCAGCAACCGACGGAGCTTCACAGATACGCAGTATTTT. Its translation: CASSNRRSFTDTQYF.

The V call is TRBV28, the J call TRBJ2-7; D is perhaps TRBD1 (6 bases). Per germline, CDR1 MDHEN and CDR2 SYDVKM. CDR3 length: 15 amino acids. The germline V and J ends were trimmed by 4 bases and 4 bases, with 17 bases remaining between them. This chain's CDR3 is CASSSTLTGGYEQYF. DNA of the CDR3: TGTGCCAGCAGTTCAACCTTGACAGGAGGTTACGAGCAGTACTTC.

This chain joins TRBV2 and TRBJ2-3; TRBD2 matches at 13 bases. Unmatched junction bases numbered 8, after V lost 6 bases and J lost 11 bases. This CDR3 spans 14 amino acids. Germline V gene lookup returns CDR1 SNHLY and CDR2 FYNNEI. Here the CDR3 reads CASRSTSGGPKQYF. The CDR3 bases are TGTGCCAGCAGGTCGACTAGCGGGGGGCCGAAGCAGTATTTT.

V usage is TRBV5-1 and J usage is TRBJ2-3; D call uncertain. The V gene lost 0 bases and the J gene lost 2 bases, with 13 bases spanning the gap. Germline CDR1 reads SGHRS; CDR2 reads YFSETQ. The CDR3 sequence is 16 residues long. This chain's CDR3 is CASSLAYPLDTDTQYF. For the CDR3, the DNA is TGCGCCAGCAGCTTGGCCTATCCCTTAGACACAGATACGCAGTATTTT.

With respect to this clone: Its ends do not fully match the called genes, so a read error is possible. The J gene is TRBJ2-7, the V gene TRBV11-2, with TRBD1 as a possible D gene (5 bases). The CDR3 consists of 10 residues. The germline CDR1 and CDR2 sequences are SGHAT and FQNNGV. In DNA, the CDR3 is TGTGCCAGCAGCCGGTTGACAGAGAGCTTC. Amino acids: CASSRLTESF.

CDR3 in DNA: TGCGCCAGCAGCCCGTTGTTTGAGAAGGGGGGCTACACCTTC. Translation gives CASSPLFEKGGYTF. V and J are TRBV4-1 and TRBJ1-2; TRBD1 is a possible D gene (5 bases). Germline-derived CDR1 and CDR2 are MGHRA and YSYEKL. Deletions cut 4 bases from V and 8 bases from J, with 17 bases between. The CDR3 has 14 amino acids.

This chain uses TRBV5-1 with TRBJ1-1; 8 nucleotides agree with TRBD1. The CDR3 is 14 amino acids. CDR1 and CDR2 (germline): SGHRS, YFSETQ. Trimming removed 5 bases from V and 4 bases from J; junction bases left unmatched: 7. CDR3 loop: CASSRQGASTEAFF. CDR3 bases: TGCGCCAGCAGTCGGCAGGGGGCCAGCACTGAAGCTTTCTTT.

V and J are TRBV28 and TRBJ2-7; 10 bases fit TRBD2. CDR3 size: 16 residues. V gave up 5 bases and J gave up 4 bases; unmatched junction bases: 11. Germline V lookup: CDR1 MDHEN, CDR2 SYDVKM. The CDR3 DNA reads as TGTGCCAGCAGTCGAGCCCGGGCTAGCGGGGGTTACGAGCAGTACTTC. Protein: CASSRARASGGYEQYF. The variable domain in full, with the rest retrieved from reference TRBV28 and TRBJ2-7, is DVKVTQSSRYLVKRTGEKVFLECVQDMDHENMFWYRQDPGLGLRLIYFSYDVKMKEKGDIPEGYSVSREKKERFSLILESASTNQTSMYLCASSRARASGGYEQYFGPGTRLTVT.

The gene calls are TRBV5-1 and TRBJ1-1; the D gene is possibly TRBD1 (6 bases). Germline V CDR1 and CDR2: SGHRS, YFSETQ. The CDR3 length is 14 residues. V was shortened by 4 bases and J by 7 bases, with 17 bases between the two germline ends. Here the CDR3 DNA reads TGCGCCAGCAGCGGGGTGCAGGGGAGTATTGAAGCTTTCTTT. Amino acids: CASSGVQGSIEAFF.

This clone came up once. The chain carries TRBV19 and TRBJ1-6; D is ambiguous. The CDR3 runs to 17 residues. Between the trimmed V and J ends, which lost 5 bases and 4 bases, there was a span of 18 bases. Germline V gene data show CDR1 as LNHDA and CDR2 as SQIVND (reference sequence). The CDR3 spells CASSSAWRAPYNSPLHF. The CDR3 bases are TGTGCCAGTAGTTCCGCGTGGAGGGCCCCTTATAATTCACCCCTCCACTTT.

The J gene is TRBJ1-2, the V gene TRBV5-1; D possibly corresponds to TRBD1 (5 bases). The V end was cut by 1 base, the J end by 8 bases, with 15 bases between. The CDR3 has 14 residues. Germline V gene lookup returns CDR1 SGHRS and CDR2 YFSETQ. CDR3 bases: TGCGCCAGCAGCTTGCATGACAGCGTGGGCGGCTACACCTTC. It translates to CASSLHDSVGGYTF. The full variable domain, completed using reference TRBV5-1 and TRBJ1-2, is KAGVTQTPRYLIKTRGQQVTLSCSPISGHRSVSWYQQTPGQGLQFLFEYFSETQRNKGNFPGRFSGRQFSNSRSEMNVSTLELGDSALYLCASSLHDSVGGYTFGSGTRLTVV.

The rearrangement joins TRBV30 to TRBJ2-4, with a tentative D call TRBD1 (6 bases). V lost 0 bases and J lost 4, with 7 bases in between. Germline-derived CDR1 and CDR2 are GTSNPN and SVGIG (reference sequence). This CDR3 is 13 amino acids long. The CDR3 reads CAWSVQGKNIQYF. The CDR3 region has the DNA TGTGCCTGGAGTGTGCAGGGGAAAAACATTCAGTACTTC.

Here the CDR3 DNA reads TGTGCCAGCCGCCGGGACAGGGGGCAAAAAGCCTCCTTTAGCTCTGGAAACACCATATATTTT. This encodes CASRRDRGQKASFSSGNTIYF. V usage is TRBV28 and J usage is TRBJ1-3; 12 bases are shared with TRBD1. CDR1 is MDHEN, CDR2 SYDVKM, per germline. With 8 bases clipped from V and 0 bases from J, the junction kept 20 bases outside the gene matches. The CDR3 extends over 21 amino acids.

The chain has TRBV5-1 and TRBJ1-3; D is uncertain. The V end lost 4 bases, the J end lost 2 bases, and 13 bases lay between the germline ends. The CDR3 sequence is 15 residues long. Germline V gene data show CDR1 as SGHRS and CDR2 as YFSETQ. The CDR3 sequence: CASSPEAGPGNTIYF. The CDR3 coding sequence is TGCGCCAGCAGCCCCGAGGCTGGTCCTGGAAACACCATATATTTT.

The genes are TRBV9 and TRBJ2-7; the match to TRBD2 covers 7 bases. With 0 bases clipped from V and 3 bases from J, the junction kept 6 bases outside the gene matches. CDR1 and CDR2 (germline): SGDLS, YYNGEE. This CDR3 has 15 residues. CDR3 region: CASSVGSGVSYEQYF. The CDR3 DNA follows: TGTGCCAGCAGCGTAGGGAGCGGGGTAAGCTACGAGCAGTACTTC.

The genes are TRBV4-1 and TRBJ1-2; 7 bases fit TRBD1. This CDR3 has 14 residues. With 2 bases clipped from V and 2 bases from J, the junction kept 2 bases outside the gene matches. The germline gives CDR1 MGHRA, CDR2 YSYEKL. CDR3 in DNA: TGCGCCAGCAGCCAACCGGGACAGAACTATGGCTACACCTTC. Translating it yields CASSQPGQNYGYTF.